The 15 T cell receptor beta chains reported below all come from one sample, sequenced in a study of T cells in tuberculosis. This table comes from immunoSEQ multiplex PCR, and its TCRdb copy is limited to in-frame clones, with some not included. The repertoire holds over 35,000 clones, with about 95% as singletons. Sequenced material: PBMCs. The origin of the receptors is a donor between 10 and 35 years old with latent tuberculosis or without tuberculosis infection.

The count of this clone is one. The V gene is TRBV6-5, the J gene TRBJ1-1; D gene uncertain. The CDR3 covers 13 residues. V was clipped by 2 bases and J by 3 bases, with 7 bases between them. Germline V gene sequence: CDR1 MNHEY, CDR2 SVGAGI. CDR3 coding DNA: TGTGCCAGCAGTTACGGCCGGGACACTGAAGCTTTCTTT. This gives the protein CASSYGRDTEAFF.

In DNA form, the CDR3 reads TGTGCCACGGGCGCTCAGGGCAGTCCCTACGAGCAGTACTTC. This encodes CATGAQGSPYEQYF. The rearrangement uses TRBV28 and TRBJ2-7, with D tentatively TRBD1 (5 bases). Per the germline V gene, CDR1 is MDHEN and CDR2 is SYDVKM. The V end was cut by 10 bases, the J end by 2 bases, with 18 bases between. CDR3 length equals 14 residues.

The chain uses TRBV12-5 and TRBJ1-2; 8 nucleotides agree with TRBD1. With 2 bases clipped from V and 6 bases from J, the junction kept 11 bases outside the gene matches. The CDR3 is 16 residues long. The germline gives CDR1 LGHNT, CDR2 FRNRAP. This CDR3 is CASGLIGMDRVDGYTF. The CDR3 DNA follows: TGTGCTAGTGGTTTGATCGGAATGGACAGGGTGGATGGCTACACCTTC.

The chain joins TRBV2 to TRBJ1-1; TRBD1 might be the D (5 bases). Germline V gene data show CDR1 as SNHLY and CDR2 as FYNNEI. The V end lost 5 bases, the J end lost 1 base, and 14 bases lay between the germline ends. The CDR3 covers 15 residues. The CDR3 loop is CASSPSGGANTEAFF. As DNA, the CDR3 is TGTGCCAGCAGTCCCTCAGGAGGGGCGAACACTGAAGCTTTCTTT. Full variable domain (rest looked up from reference TRBV2 and TRBJ1-1): EPEVTQTPSHQVTQMGQEVILRCVPISNHLYFYWYRQILGQKVEFLVSFYNNEISEKSEIFDDQFSVERPDGSNFTLKIRSTKLEDSAMYFCASSPSGGANTEAFFGQGTRLTVV.

The V and J genes are TRBV9 and TRBJ2-2; 7 bases are shared with TRBD1. CDR3 length: 16 amino acids. Trimming took 3 bases from V and 5 from J; bases not matched to a gene: 10. Germline CDR1 and CDR2: SGDLS and YYNGEE. This chain's CDR3 is CASSAIRTGETGELFF. The CDR3 bases are TGTGCCAGCAGCGCTATACGGACAGGAGAGACCGGGGAGCTGTTTTTT.

The chain employs TRBV6-1 and TRBJ1-1, with TRBD1 matching 8 bases. Germline V gene sequence: CDR1 MNHNS, CDR2 SASEGT. The CDR3 totals 15 residues. The V gene end was trimmed by 2 bases and the J gene end by 4 bases; junction bases not matched to a gene: 6. This chain's CDR3 is CASSEIDRGVTEAFF. CDR3 in DNA: TGTGCCAGCAGTGAAATTGACAGGGGCGTCACTGAAGCTTTCTTT.

This chain uses TRBV19 with TRBJ1-2; D uncertain. Trimming left V 0 bases short and J 4 bases short, with 9 bases between. CDR1 is LNHDA, CDR2 SQIVND, per germline (reference sequence). The CDR3 has 14 amino acids. The CDR3 region has the DNA TGTGCCAGTAGTATAGATTCCAGGTCCTATGGCTACACCTTC. This sequence encodes CASSIDSRSYGYTF.

This clone occurred a few times. The chain couples TRBV2 to TRBJ1-2; no clear D. This CDR3 is 12 amino acids long. Germline loops: CDR1 SNHLY, CDR2 FYNNEI. CDR3 bases: TGTGCTAGCGAGGGCCCTCGGGATGGCTACACCTTC. Its protein is CASEGPRDGYTF.

This clone was picked up one time. The chain uses TRBV7-2 and TRBJ2-7, with 11 bases lining up with TRBD2. The germline V gene encodes CDR1 SGHTA and CDR2 FQGNSA. V lost 4 bases to trimming and J lost 2 bases; unmatched junction nucleotides: 4. This CDR3 has 15 residues. The CDR3 region is CASSSNSGGAYEQYF. The CDR3, as DNA: TGTGCCAGCAGCTCCAATAGCGGGGGGGCCTACGAGCAGTACTTC.

The chain couples TRBV28 to TRBJ1-6, with 9 bases identical to TRBD1. There are 14 residues in the CDR3. Germline V gene lookup returns CDR1 MDHEN and CDR2 SYDVKM. V trimming: 6 bases; J trimming: 7 bases; junction bases outside the gene matches: 4. The CDR3 sequence: CASRSGTGNSPLHF. Here the CDR3 DNA reads TGTGCCAGCAGATCCGGGACAGGGAATTCACCCCTCCACTTT.

The chain has TRBV5-5 and TRBJ2-7; D gene uncertain. The V and J ends lost 0 bases and 1 base respectively, with 8 bases between them. The CDR3 is made up of 14 amino acids. Looked up from germline, CDR1 is SGHKS and CDR2 is YYEKEE (reference sequence). CDR3 sequence reads: CASSLVAGSYEQYF. The CDR3 coding sequence is TGTGCCAGCAGCTTGGTGGCAGGATCCTACGAGCAGTACTTC.

The chain combines TRBV6-5 with TRBJ2-7; 10 bases are shared with TRBD1. Germline V gives CDR1 MNHEY, CDR2 SVGAGI. After removal of 0 bases from V and 6 bases from J, the junction contained 5 bases not matched to a gene. There are 15 residues in the CDR3. CDR3 in DNA: TGTGCCAGCAGTTACTCCGGGACAGGGGCCTCCGAGCAGTACTTC. It encodes CASSYSGTGASEQYF.

The chain combines TRBV25-1 with TRBJ2-7; D might be TRBD1 (5 bases). Trimming pared 3 bases from V and 4 bases from J, leaving 10 bases between. Germline values: CDR1 MGHDK, CDR2 SYGVNS. The CDR3 sequence is 13 residues long. CDR3 coding DNA: TGTGCCAGCAGTGATGACAGCCTTTACGAGCAGTACTTC. This gives the protein CASSDDSLYEQYF.

The chain combines TRBV7-9 with TRBJ1-1, with 12 nucleotides matching TRBD1. This CDR3 comprises 15 residues. The V gene's germline CDR1 is SEHNR and CDR2 FQNEAQ (reference sequence). The trim removed 5 bases at V and 6 bases at J, leaving 7 bases unmatched. CDR3 sequence (DNA): TGTGCCAGCAGCATAGGGGACAGGGGGCACTCTGAAGCTTTCTTT. It specifies CASSIGDRGHSEAFF.

The chain joins TRBV7-2 to TRBJ1-5, with 7 nucleotides matching TRBD1. Germline assignment: CDR1 SGHTA and CDR2 FQGNSA. The CDR3 is made up of 16 amino acids. The V and J ends lost 2 bases and 6 bases, in that order; junction bases with no gene match: 10. CDR3 in DNA: TGTGCCAGCAGCTTAATTCCTGGACAGGTCAGTCAGCCCCAGCATTTT. This sequence encodes CASSLIPGQVSQPQHF.